The entry that follows covers one T cell receptor (beta chain) sequence. The antigen is undetermined. The data are from a study of OX40 agonist ivuxolimab in advanced cancers. Overall study context: Given to patients was ivuxolimab, an agonistic anti-OX40 (CD134) antibody.

Sequencing was performed with immunoSEQ multiplex PCR; in TCRdb, only in-frame clones are kept and a portion is missing. Among roughly 81,000 clones, 70% to 90% were seen once, and the ten largest hold over 4.5%. Study-wide results and caveats: Expanded clones belonging to CD8+ T cells outnumbered, on average, those of CD4+. Doses of 0.1 to 3.0 mg/kg were accompanied by clonal expansion of CD4+ and CD8+ blood T cells by week 6. Those patients achieving a partial response at 0.1-3.0 mg/kg showed among the lowest clonal expansion.

The receptor was derived from an adult with an advanced solid tumor such as melanoma, head and neck, liver or kidney cancer. The sequencing used CD4+ or CD8+ T cells sorted from blood, collected in a trial of the OX40 agonist ivuxolimab.

The CDR3 DNA is TGTGCCAGTAGTACACAGAGACGCAACACCGGGGAGCTGTTTTTT. Translation: CASSTQRRNTGELFF. V is TRBV19 and J is TRBJ2-2; D unclear. From germline, CDR1 is LNHDA and CDR2 SQIVND (reference sequence). This CDR3 spans 15 amino acids. Deletions cut 4 bases from V and 2 bases from J, with 11 bases between.